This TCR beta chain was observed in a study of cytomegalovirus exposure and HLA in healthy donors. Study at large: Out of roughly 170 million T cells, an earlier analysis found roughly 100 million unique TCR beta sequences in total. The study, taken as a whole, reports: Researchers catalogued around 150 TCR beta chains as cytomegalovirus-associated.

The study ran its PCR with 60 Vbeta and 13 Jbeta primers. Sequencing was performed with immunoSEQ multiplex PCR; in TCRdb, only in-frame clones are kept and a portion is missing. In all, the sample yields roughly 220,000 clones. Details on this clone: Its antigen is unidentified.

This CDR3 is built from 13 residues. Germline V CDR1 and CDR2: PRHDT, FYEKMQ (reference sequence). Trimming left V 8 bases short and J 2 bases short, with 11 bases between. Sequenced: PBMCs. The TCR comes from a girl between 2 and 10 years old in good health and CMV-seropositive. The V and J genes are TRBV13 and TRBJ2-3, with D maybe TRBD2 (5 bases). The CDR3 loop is CASVASPTDTQYF. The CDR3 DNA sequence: TGTGCCAGCGTTGCTAGCCCCACAGATACGCAGTATTTT. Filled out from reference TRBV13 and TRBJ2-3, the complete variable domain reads AAGVIQSPRHLIKEKRETATLKCYPIPRHDTVYWYQQGPGQDPQFLISFYEKMQSDKGSIPDRFSAQQFSDYHSELNMSSLELGDSALYFCASVASPTDTQYFGPGTRLTVL.